This entry concerns a single T cell receptor (beta chain). Its antigen is still unknown. The data were produced by immunoSEQ multiplex PCR, yet TCRdb's version contains in-frame clones alone and is incomplete. Here the sample spans around 550,000 clones, 90% to 96% being singletons. J was trimmed by 6 bases and V by 3 bases; bases with no gene match: 1. CDR3 size: 12 residues. The data stem from a study of shared clonotypes between healthy human individuals. Study-level results: Large depth notwithstanding, sorted-subset sequencing proved incomplete by rarefaction. Between a handful of donors, naive CD4 clonotypes were shared at a level of approximately 5%.

The TCR comes from a woman aged 30 to 39 in good health. The rearrangement links TRBV5-7 to TRBJ1-1, with 8 positions matching TRBD1. TRBV5-7 has ORF status, its function being uncertain. What was sequenced was naive CD4+ T cells sorted from blood. Documented subset: CD45RA+ positively selected. CDR3 protein: CASSSGGPEAFF. The CDR3 coding sequence is TGTGCCAGCAGCTCAGGGGGCCCTGAAGCTTTCTTT.